The TCR beta chain described here comes from a study of cytomegalovirus exposure and HLA in healthy donors. Some clones are missing from TCRdb's copy, which holds only in-frame ones; the method was immunoSEQ multiplex PCR. The profile shows roughly 180,000 clones, 86% of them singletons. The germline V gene has CDR1 SGHTA and CDR2 FQGTGA. This CDR3 is built from 14 residues. Trimming removed 5 bases from V and 3 bases from J; junction bases left unmatched: 5. This clone has a single count. The TCR originated in a man aged 25-45 years in good health and CMV-seropositive. The V gene is TRBV7-3, the J gene TRBJ2-7; 9 bases line up with TRBD1. The material sequenced was PBMCs. The DNA of the CDR3 is TGTGCCAGCAGCCCGACAGGGGGAATCTACGAGCAGTACTTC. Translation: CASSPTGGIYEQYF.